Listed here is a single T cell receptor (beta chain). The antigen is unknown. These data are taken from a study of cytotoxic CD8 clonotypes in ibrutinib-treated CLL. Study information: Researchers reported approximately twelve relapsed/refractory and about 15 treatment-naive patients, 17 of them IGHV unmutated.

Study results and caveats: Clonality (at baseline) was higher than in age-matched healthy donors and tracked circulating CD8+ T-cell counts. Clonality rose at ibrutinib response, held steady in sustained remission, and fell toward baseline at progression.

Trimming removed 1 base from V and 3 bases from J, with 22 bases in between. The CDR3 has 20 residues. In germline, CDR1 is MNHNS, CDR2 SASEGT. Produced via immunoSEQ multiplex PCR; TCRdb's table is partial and in-frame only. The sample lists tens of thousands of clones; over 55% were seen once. Sequencing used PBMCs, obtained after 24 months of ibrutinib treatment. The TCR comes from a human donor with chronic lymphocytic leukemia. This rearrangement joins TRBV6-1 to TRBJ1-6; the D is unclear. The CDR3 nucleotides read TGTGCCAGCAGTGAAGATGGCTATGAGTTTCCTAGAAACTATAATTCACCCCTCCACTTT. Translated: CASSEDGYEFPRNYNSPLHF.